This T cell receptor beta chain stems from a study of T cells in Graves' hyperthyroidism and ophthalmopathy. Notes on the study in general: Ophthalmopathy prediction by the model preceded onset by a median approximately 6.1 months.

V trimming: 2 bases; J trimming: 6 bases; junction bases outside the gene matches: 10. The CDR3 has 15 residues. Germline loops: CDR1 MNHNS, CDR2 SASEGT. This clonotype was seen repeatedly, ten times or more. The antigen is unknown. The investigators amplified TCR beta CDR3 regions from RNA transcripts. HTBI primers drove first-round RT-PCR of the TCR CDR3. MiXCR, applied by TCRdb to the multiplex PCR reads, yields one record per CDR3 protein. The sample comprises about 260,000 distinct CDR3 sequences, about 15% of which are singletons, and about 30% rests with the top ten. The gene calls are TRBV6-1 and TRBJ2-7; 7 bases fit TRBD1. The TCR was taken from a woman aged 18-29 years with Graves' ophthalmopathy. The specimen was blood. The CDR3 loop reads CASSEPRQGRVEQYF. DNA of the CDR3: TGTGCCAGCAGTGAACCACGACAGGGTCGGGTCGAGCAGTACTTC.